This TCR beta chain was found in a study of human T cells and chemical hapten exposure (dated by TCRdb to about 2021). Study-level background: For sensitization, 2% DPC in acetone was applied to a roughly 2 cm by roughly 2 cm area of upper inner arm skin. Alopecia areata with under or over 50% scalp involvement, alopecia totalis and alopecia universalis were represented in the patient cohort, which was mostly female. About 27 alopecia patients gave blood for TCR sequencing at one to four time points (pre-sensitization, 2, 6 and 24 weeks). Weekly therapeutic DPC doses were additionally applied to the scalp of patients throughout the roughly 23-week study period. Patch testing was done on the upper back using Finn chambers containing 0.01% DPC, and results were scored after 6 days according to International Contact Dermatitis Research Group standards. Blood samples were taken from patients before sensitization (week 0) and then at 2, 6 and about 24 weeks after DPC sensitization. Peripheral blood TCR repertoire changes were tracked in vivo in alopecia patients during primary and secondary sensitization to the hapten diphenylcyclopropenone (DPC). Libraries were combined into a pool for sequencing, and differences in TCR yield between samples came mainly from small differences in library volumes within the pool. Overall study outcomes, separate from this receptor: Repeated subsampling changed both the strength of the expansion versus patch-test correlation and the threshold at which the correlation became significant. The number of TCRs above 1 in 1000 frequency did not change with DPC sensitization; there was no evidence of global repertoire structure alterations. Because every patient had alopecia, a presumed autoimmune disease, the patients' immune response might differ from that of healthy individuals. Compared with pre-sensitization or healthy control sets, expanded TCRs formed significantly more large CDR3 similarity clusters, which is consistent with antigen-driven responses. Patch test score was positively correlated with the number of PT1 expanded TCRs, with significance at thresholds 8, 16 and 32 but not at 4.

For this chain, trimming is 5 bases at the V end and 6 bases at the J end, and the number of junction bases without a gene match is 5. CDR1 SQVTM and CDR2 ANQGSEA were looked up in the germline V gene. The CDR3 starts with the cysteine, ends with the phenylalanine, and has 13 residues. CDR3 DNA is the only sequence kept; it has 39 bases, read in frame from the first base. About this clonotype: Its antigen target is currently unknown. Base qualities were left out, and no much larger clone turns up one base away.

The sample's time point, from its label and the paper: patch test 1, 2 weeks after DPC sensitization. What the treatment or condition label conveys for this sample: therapeutic diphenylcyclopropenone sensitization with weekly scalp DPC. At every patch-test visit, the blood draw took place before the patch test was put on. Eligible patients were aged 18 to 70, diagnosed with alopecia, deemed suitable for DPC therapy, and excluded if pregnant. Unfractionated whole blood was collected in Tempus Blood RNA tubes, and total RNA was extracted from that blood. Library construction relied on RACE. Sequenced using a NextSeq 500. During library preparation, unique molecular identifiers were attached to individual cDNA molecules so that TCRs could be counted in a quantitative, reproducible way. Each blood RNA sample was used to sequence both TCR alpha and TCR beta chains. As for the authors' bioinformatics: The median number of TCRs per sample was around 96,000, ranging from about 20,000 to 750,000. V, J and CDR3 annotation of the TCR reads was carried out using the Decombinator software suite. For PS versus PT1 abundance plots, all samples were subsampled to the same number of TCRs (28,000). Expanded TCRs were defined as absent before sensitization and observed at least eight times at the 2-week time point. TCRdb handled the public reads itself, with Q25 trimming in fastp and clone calling in MiXCR, and kept productive beta chains. Every distinct CDR3 protein forms one entry, paired with its most common genes and DNA. What appears here as the V and J calls and clone size reflects TCRdb's work, not the paper's. The sample yields roughly 190,000 distinct CDR3 sequences; around 20% were counted once. Approximately 6.7% of the sample goes to the ten largest clones.

This chain joins TRBV29-1 to TRBJ1-5; the central 9 bases match TRBD1. The clonotype comes from a woman in her forties or fifties with alopecia areata. Some clones in this sample may be carry-over from other donors' samples. Sample: whole blood, taken in connection with sensitization to the hapten diphenylcyclopropenone (DPC). The DNA sequence is TGCAGCGTTCAGGACAGGGGCGGTCAGCCCCAGCATTTT. It translates to CSVQDRGGQPQHF.